These 5 T cell receptor beta chains were sequenced from one sample in a study of T cells after yellow fever vaccination. TCRdb ran MiXCR on the 5' RACE reads and lists one entry per CDR3 protein. The sample carries 310,000 or so distinct CDR3 sequences, around 7% recorded once. The sequenced sample was PBMCs, obtained about 41 days after the first yellow fever vaccination. The receptor set was obtained from a man between 18 and 29 years old who received the YFV17D yellow fever vaccine.

This clonotype has just a few counts. This chain joins TRBV30 and TRBJ1-1; D gene ambiguous. The CDR3 consists of 10 residues. V dropped 5 bases and J dropped 5 bases, with 6 bases sitting between them. CDR1 is GTSNPN, CDR2 SVGIG, per germline (reference sequence). CDR3 sequence (DNA): TGTGCCTGGGGAAGAACTGAAGCTTTCTTT. It specifies CAWGRTEAFF.

The sample holds many counts of this clonotype. The chain joins TRBV29-1 to TRBJ2-1, with TRBD1 identical over 7 bases. The trim removed 6 bases at V and 7 bases at J, leaving 12 bases unmatched. The germline V gene has CDR1 SQVTM and CDR2 ANQGSEA. The CDR3 has 14 amino acids. CDR3 sequence (DNA): TGCAGCGTACTACAGGGGATCCTAGGGAATGAGCAGTTCTTC. Its translation is CSVLQGILGNEQFF.

Many counts were recorded for this clonotype. The V call is TRBV7-3, the J call TRBJ2-5; the D is unclear. Per germline, CDR1 SGHTA and CDR2 FQGTGA. Between the trimmed V and J ends, which lost 2 bases and 2 bases, there was a span of 6 bases. The CDR3 covers 13 residues. CDR3 sequence: CASSLYGQETQYF. Written as DNA, the CDR3 is TGTGCCAGCAGCTTATACGGTCAAGAGACCCAGTACTTC.

V and J are TRBV6-2 or TRBV6-3 and TRBJ2-2; D is unclear. The length of the CDR3 is 14 residues. Trimming shortened V by 1 base and J by 1 base, and 4 bases separated the two germline ends. Germline CDR1 and CDR2: MNHEY and SVGEGT. CDR3 sequence reads: CASSYLQNTGELFF. The CDR3 nucleotides are TGTGCCAGCAGTTACTTGCAGAACACCGGGGAGCTGTTTTTT.

This clonotype was seen ten or more times. The chain links TRBV12-3 or TRBV12-4 to TRBJ2-4; D ambiguous. The ends were cut back, 5 bases at V and 0 bases at J, with 11 bases in the middle. The CDR3 sequence is 15 residues long. Written as DNA, the CDR3 is TGTGCCAGCAGTAAAGACGGTCTAGCCAAAAACATTCAGTACTTC. Translated: CASSKDGLAKNIQYF.